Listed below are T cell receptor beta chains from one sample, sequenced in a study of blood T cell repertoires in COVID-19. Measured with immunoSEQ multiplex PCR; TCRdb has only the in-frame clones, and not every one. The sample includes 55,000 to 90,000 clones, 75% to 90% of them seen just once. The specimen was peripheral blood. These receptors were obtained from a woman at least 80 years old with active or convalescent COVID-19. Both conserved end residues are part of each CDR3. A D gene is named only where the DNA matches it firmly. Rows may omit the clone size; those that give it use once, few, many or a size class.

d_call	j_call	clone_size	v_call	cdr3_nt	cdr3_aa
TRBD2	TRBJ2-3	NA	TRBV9	TGTGCCAGCACCTCCCCCTCTAGCGGGGGGGCCCTGGATACGCAGTATTTT	CASTSPSSGGALDTQYF
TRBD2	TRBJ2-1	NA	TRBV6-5	TGTGCCAGCAGTCAGCGGGGGAGCTCCTACAATGAGCAGTTCTTC	CASSQRGSSYNEQFF
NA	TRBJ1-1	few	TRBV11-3	TGTGCCAGCAGCTTTGGGGCGAACACTGAAGCTTTCTTT	CASSFGANTEAFF
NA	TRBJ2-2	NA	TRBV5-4	TGTGCCAGCAGCCCTCCAAGGGAGGACTACACCGGGGAGCTGTTTTTT	CASSPPREDYTGELFF
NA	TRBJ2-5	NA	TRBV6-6	TGTGCCAGCAGTTACGCGGAGACCCAGTACTTC	CASSYAETQYF
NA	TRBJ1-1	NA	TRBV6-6	TGTGCCAGCAGTTACTCAGGGGTCACTGAAGCTTTCTTT	CASSYSGVTEAFF
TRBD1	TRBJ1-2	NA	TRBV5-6	TGTGCCAGCAGCCTGCAGGGACAGGGGGCTTATGGCTACACCTTC	CASSLQGQGAYGYTF
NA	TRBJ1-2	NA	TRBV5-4	TGTGCCAGCAGCTTGGGGGCAGGGACAAACAACTATGGCTACACCTTC	CASSLGAGTNNYGYTF
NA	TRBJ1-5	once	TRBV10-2	TGCGCCAGCAGTGATGGGCTCTCCTTTAGCAATCAGCCCCAGCATTTT	CASSDGLSFSNQPQHF
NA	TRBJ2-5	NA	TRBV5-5	TGTGCCAGCAGCTTGGATTCCGGCCAAGAGACCCAGTACTTC	CASSLDSGQETQYF
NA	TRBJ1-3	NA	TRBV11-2	TGTGCCAGCAGGCTAAGTATCTCTGGAAACACCATATATTTT	CASRLSISGNTIYF
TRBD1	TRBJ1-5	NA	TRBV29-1	TGCAGCGTTGAAGCTCTCGGACCCTTGACAGGGGGGGGTGGTAGCAATCAGCCCCAGCATTTT	CSVEALGPLTGGGGSNQPQHF
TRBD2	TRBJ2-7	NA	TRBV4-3	TGCGCCAGCAGCCAGGACTCCTCCGCGGGGGGATCCTACGAGCAGTACTTC	CASSQDSSAGGSYEQYF
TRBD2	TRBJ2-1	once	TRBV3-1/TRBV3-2	TGTGCCAGCAGCCAAGCTCGCGGGGGGGCCCTAAATGAGCAGTTCTTC	CASSQARGGALNEQFF
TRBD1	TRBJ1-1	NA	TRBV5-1	TGCGCCAGCAGCGAATCAGGGACAGCCAATGAAGCTTTCTTT	CASSESGTANEAFF
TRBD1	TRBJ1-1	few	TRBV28	TGTGCCAGCAGTTTATTACAGGGGGAGGGCGCTGAAGCTTTCTTT	CASSLLQGEGAEAFF
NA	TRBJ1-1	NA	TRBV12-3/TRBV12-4	TGTGCCAGCACTGAATGGGCCGACACTGAAGCTTTCTTT	CASTEWADTEAFF
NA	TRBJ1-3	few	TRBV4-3	TGCGCCAGCAGCCAAGATTCCGCGGAATCTGGAAACACCATATATTTT	CASSQDSAESGNTIYF